The subject of this entry is one T cell receptor beta chain. The data originate from a study of blood T cell repertoires in COVID-19. Whole-study context: COVID-19 samples, acute and convalescent, were from the United States, Italy and Spain. PBMCs, B-cell-depleted T cells, or T cells provided the cDNA or gDNA that made up the material.

Participant reports of clinical history set cohort assignment. Within the 2 weeks before study entry, each person in the exposed group met a COVID-19 case. There are 13 residues in the CDR3. Germline CDR1 is MNHEY and CDR2 is SVGAGI. V dropped 6 bases and J dropped 2 bases, with 10 bases sitting between them. Produced via immunoSEQ multiplex PCR; TCRdb's table is partial and in-frame only. The sample lists about 150,000 clones; 80% to 85% were seen once. This TCR was sampled from a man aged 65 to 85 who had been exposed to COVID-19. This chain connects TRBV6-5 to TRBJ1-2; possibly TRBD1 for D (5 bases). The sequencing sample was made of PBMCs or T cells enriched from blood (not recorded which). As DNA, the CDR3 is TGTGCCAGCAGGGGGGAGGGGAACTATGGCTACACCTTC. This encodes CASRGEGNYGYTF.